Shown below are 4 T cell receptor beta chains from a single sample sequenced in a study of blood T cell repertoires in COVID-19. The assay was immunoSEQ multiplex PCR, and TCRdb's table has in-frame clones only and misses some. The data contain about 210,000 clones, almost 85% of them singletons. The source material was peripheral blood. These receptor sequences come from a woman between 40 and 50 years old with acute or convalescent COVID-19.

The CDR3 sequence: CASRGGQNTGELFF. The CDR3 coding sequence is TGTGCCAGCAGAGGGGGACAAAACACCGGGGAGCTGTTTTTT. This sequence joins TRBV7-9 and TRBJ2-2, with D perhaps matching TRBD1 (6 bases). The CDR3 totals 14 residues. Trimming left V 6 bases short and J 2 bases short, with 10 bases between. Per germline, CDR1 SEHNR and CDR2 FQNEAQ (reference sequence). Based on the CDR3 plus reference TRBV7-9 and TRBJ2-2, the full variable domain is DTGVSQNPRHKITKRGQNVTFRCDPISEHNRLYWYRQTLGQGPEFLTYFQNEAQLEKSRLLSDRFSAERPKGSFSTLEIQRTEQGDSAMYLCASRGGQNTGELFFGEGSRLTVL.

The V call is TRBV30, the J call TRBJ1-1; maybe TRBD1 (5 bases). Trimming left V 5 bases short and J 1 base short, with 17 bases between. The CDR3 spans 15 residues. CDR1 is GTSNPN, CDR2 SVGIG, per germline (reference sequence). The CDR3 nucleotides are TGTGCCTGGGGCGGGGGTAGGAGAGAGAACACTGAAGCTTTCTTT. It translates to CAWGGGRRENTEAFF.

The V call is TRBV5-1, the J call TRBJ2-7, with a tentative D call TRBD1 (5 bases). Trimming shortened V by 2 bases and J by 3 bases, and 18 bases separated the two germline ends. CDR1 and CDR2 (germline): SGHRS, YFSETQ. The CDR3 has 16 amino acids. In DNA form, the CDR3 reads TGCGCCAGCAGCTTCTCTCAGGGCTCCCCAGGCTACGAGCAGTACTTC. It is translated as CASSFSQGSPGYEQYF.

This chain connects TRBV30 to TRBJ2-2, with D hard to call. The CDR3 runs 14 residues. Looked up from germline, CDR1 is GTSNPN and CDR2 is SVGIG (reference sequence). V was trimmed by 2 bases and J by 10 bases, leaving 17 bases between them. In DNA form, the CDR3 reads TGTGCCTGGAGTCGACTTCATACCGGGTTGGAGCTGTTTTTT. Protein product: CAWSRLHTGLELFF.